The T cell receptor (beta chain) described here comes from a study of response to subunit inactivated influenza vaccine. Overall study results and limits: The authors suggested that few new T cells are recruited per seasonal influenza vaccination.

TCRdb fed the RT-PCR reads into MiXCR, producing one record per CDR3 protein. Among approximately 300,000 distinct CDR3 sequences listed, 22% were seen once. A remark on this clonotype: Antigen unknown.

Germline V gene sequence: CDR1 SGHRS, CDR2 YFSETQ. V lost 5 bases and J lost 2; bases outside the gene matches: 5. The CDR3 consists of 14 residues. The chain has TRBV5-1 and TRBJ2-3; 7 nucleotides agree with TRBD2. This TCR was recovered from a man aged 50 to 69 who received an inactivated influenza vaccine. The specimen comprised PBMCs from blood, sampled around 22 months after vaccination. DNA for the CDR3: TGCGCCAGCAGTCTAGCGGCCACCACAGATACGCAGTATTTT. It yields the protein CASSLAATTDTQYF.